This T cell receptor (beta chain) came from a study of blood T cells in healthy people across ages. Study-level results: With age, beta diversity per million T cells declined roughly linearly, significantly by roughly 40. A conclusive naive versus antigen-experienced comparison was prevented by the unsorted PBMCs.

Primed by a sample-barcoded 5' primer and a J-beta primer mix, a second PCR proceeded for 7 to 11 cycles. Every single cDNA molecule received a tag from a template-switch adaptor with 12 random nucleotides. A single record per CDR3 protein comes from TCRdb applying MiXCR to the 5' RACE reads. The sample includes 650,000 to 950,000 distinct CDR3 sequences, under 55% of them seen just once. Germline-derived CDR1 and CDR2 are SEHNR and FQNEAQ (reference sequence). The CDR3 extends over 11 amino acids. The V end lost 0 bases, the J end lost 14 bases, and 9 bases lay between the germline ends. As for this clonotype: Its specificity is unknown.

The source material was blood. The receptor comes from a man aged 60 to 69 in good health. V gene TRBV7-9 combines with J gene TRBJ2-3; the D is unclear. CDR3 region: CASSLAAPGYF. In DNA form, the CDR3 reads TGTGCCAGCAGCTTAGCGGCCCCCGGGTATTTT.